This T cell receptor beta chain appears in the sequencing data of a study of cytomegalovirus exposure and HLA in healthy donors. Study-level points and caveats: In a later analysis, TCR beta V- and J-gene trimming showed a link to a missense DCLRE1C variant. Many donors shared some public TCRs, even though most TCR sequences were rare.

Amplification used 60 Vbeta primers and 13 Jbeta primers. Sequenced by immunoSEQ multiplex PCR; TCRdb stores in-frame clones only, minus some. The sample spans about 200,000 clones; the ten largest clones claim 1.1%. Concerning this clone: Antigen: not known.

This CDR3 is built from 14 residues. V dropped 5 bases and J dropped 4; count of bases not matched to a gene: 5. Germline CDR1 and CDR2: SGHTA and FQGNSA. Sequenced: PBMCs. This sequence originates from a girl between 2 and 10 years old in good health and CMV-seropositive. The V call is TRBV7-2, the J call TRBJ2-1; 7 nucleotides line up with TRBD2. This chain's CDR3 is CASSTGLVYNEQFF. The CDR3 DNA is TGTGCCAGCAGCACCGGACTAGTTTACAATGAGCAGTTCTTC.